Following are 28 T cell receptor beta chains from one sample sequenced in a study of coeliac disease. Clones were sequenced by immunoSEQ multiplex PCR, and TCRdb holds only the in-frame ones, with some missing. The sample holds about 8,000 clones, 45% to 60% seen once. The sequencing sample was made of intraepithelial lymphocytes from the gut. The receptors derive from a woman aged 60-70 years with celiac disease.

The J gene is TRBJ2-3, the V gene TRBV7-3; 12 bases line up with TRBD2. In germline, CDR1 is SGHTA, CDR2 FQGTGA. V was pared by 5 bases and J by 5 bases, with 11 bases of the junction left unmatched. The CDR3 is 17 residues long. The CDR3, as DNA: TGTGCCAGCAGCCCAACAGGTCCTAGCGGGGGGGTAGATACGCAGTATTTT. Its protein is CASSPTGPSGGVDTQYF.

This sequence joins TRBV4-3 and TRBJ1-1; D possibly corresponds to TRBD1 (5 bases). V lost 4 bases, J lost 3 bases, and 12 bases lay in between. Germline CDR1 LGHNA, CDR2 YSLEER. CDR3 length: 14 residues. As DNA, the CDR3 is TGCGCCAGCAGCCCCGGGGGGGTGGACACTGAAGCTTTCTTT. This sequence encodes CASSPGGVDTEAFF.

This clone is categorized as medium-sized. This sequence joins TRBV29-1 and TRBJ1-1; D may be TRBD1 (5 bases). Trimming removed 8 bases at V and 1 base at J, with 14 bases between. Germline V gene sequence: CDR1 SQVTM, CDR2 ANQGSEA. This CDR3 is 13 amino acids long. CDR3 in DNA: TGCAGCCACCTGGATGGACAGAACACTGAAGCTTTCTTT. Translated, it gives CSHLDGQNTEAFF.

CDR3 region: CASSPYGLAHEQFF. The CDR3 nucleotides read TGTGCCAGCAGCCCCTATGGACTAGCCCATGAGCAGTTCTTC. This chain joins TRBV14 and TRBJ2-1; 8 bases fit TRBD2. This CDR3 contains 14 residues. V lost 4 bases, J lost 8 bases, and 7 bases stayed unmatched. The V gene's germline CDR1 is SGHDN and CDR2 FVKESK.

CDR3 region: CASSLVVNEQFF. Here the CDR3 DNA reads TGTGCCAGCAGCTTAGTCGTGAATGAGCAGTTCTTC. The chain links TRBV7-6 to TRBJ2-1; D is undetermined. The CDR3 runs 12 residues. Germline CDR1 reads SGHVS; CDR2 reads FNYEAQ. V lost 1 base and J lost 7, with 5 bases in between.

V gene TRBV20-1 combines with J gene TRBJ1-1; 7 nucleotides agree with TRBD1. This CDR3 spans 10 amino acids. Germline-derived CDR1 and CDR2 are DFQATT and SNEGSKA (reference sequence). CDR3 coding DNA: TGCAGGACAGGGTGGGTTGAAGCTTTCTTT. It specifies CRTGWVEAFF.

The J gene is TRBJ1-2, the V gene TRBV4-3; unclear D gene. Trimming took 1 base from V and 2 from J, leaving 11 bases between them. CDR3 length: 15 residues. Germline values: CDR1 LGHNA, CDR2 YSLEER. CDR3 loop: CASSQGAALNYGYTF. CDR3 DNA: TGCGCCAGCAGCCAAGGCGCGGCCTTAAACTATGGCTACACCTTC.

The CDR3 spells CASSSDRSYEQYF. CDR3 in DNA: TGTGCCAGCAGCTCGGACAGATCCTACGAGCAGTACTTC. This sequence joins TRBV7-9 and TRBJ2-7; a possible D gene is TRBD1 (6 bases). The germline V gene has CDR1 SEHNR and CDR2 FQNEAQ (reference sequence). V gave up 4 bases and J gave up 1 base, with 8 bases separating them. This CDR3 is built from 13 residues. The full variable domain, completed using reference TRBV7-9 and TRBJ2-7, is DTGVSQNPRHKITKRGQNVTFRCDPISEHNRLYWYRQTLGQGPEFLTYFQNEAQLEKSRLLSDRFSAERPKGSFSTLEIQRTEQGDSAMYLCASSSDRSYEQYFGPGTRLTVT.

A note on this clone: Additional DNA sequences in this sample encode the identical CDR3. This chain uses TRBV11-2 with TRBJ2-7; 10 bases are a match to TRBD2. The V gene end was trimmed by 0 bases and the J gene end by 3 bases; junction bases not matched to a gene: 5. The CDR3 sequence is 16 residues long. Germline loops: CDR1 SGHAT, CDR2 FQNNGV. The CDR3 DNA follows: TGTGCCAGCAGCTTAGAGCCGGGACTAGCGAGCTACGAGCAGTACTTC. It yields the protein CASSLEPGLASYEQYF. Variable domain in full (rest from reference TRBV11-2 and TRBJ2-7): EAGVAQSPRYKIIEKRQSVAFWCNPISGHATLYWYQQILGQGPKLLIQFQNNGVVDDSQLPKDRFSAERLKGVDSTLKIQPAKLEDSAVYLCASSLEPGLASYEQYFGPGTRLTVT.

This clone is judged medium-sized. The chain is built from TRBV5-5 and TRBJ1-1, with TRBD1 as a possible D gene (5 bases). The CDR3 contains 14 residues. Germline CDR1 reads SGHKS; CDR2 reads YYEKEE (reference sequence). Trimming pared 4 bases from V and 2 bases from J, leaving 12 bases between. The CDR3: CASSPWTTNTEAFF. CDR3 in DNA: TGTGCCAGCAGCCCGTGGACAACTAACACTGAAGCTTTCTTT.

The chain joins TRBV10-1 to TRBJ2-1; weak D call: TRBD2 (5 bases). Trimming removed 3 bases at V and 9 bases at J, with 12 bases between. Germline CDR1 reads WNHNN; CDR2 reads SYGVQD (reference sequence). The CDR3 sequence is 13 residues long. The CDR3, as DNA: TGCGCCAGCAGTGAACAACGGGGTCCTGAGCAGTTCTTC. The encoded protein is CASSEQRGPEQFF.

The chain joins TRBV6-1 to TRBJ2-7, with D possibly TRBD2 on 5 matching bases. Germline CDR1 reads MNHNS; CDR2 reads SASEGT. V was shortened by 0 bases and J by 5 bases, with 14 bases between the two germline ends. This CDR3 is 15 amino acids long. CDR3: CASSEALTEADEQYF. The CDR3, as DNA: TGTGCCAGCAGTGAAGCGCTAACGGAAGCGGACGAGCAGTACTTC.

V gene TRBV5-4 combines with J gene TRBJ2-7; D possibly corresponds to TRBD2 (6 bases). Germline V lookup: CDR1 SGHNT, CDR2 YYREEE (reference sequence). V was pared by 2 bases and J by 4 bases, with 13 bases between. The CDR3 extends over 14 amino acids. The CDR3 loop is CASSFGEEAYEQYF. The CDR3 coding sequence is TGTGCCAGCAGCTTTGGGGAGGAGGCGTACGAGCAGTACTTC.

This chain connects TRBV2 to TRBJ1-2, with D possibly being TRBD1 (6 bases). With 6 bases removed from V and 4 bases from J, the gap between germline ends came to 15 bases. Germline CDR1 reads SNHLY; CDR2 reads FYNNEI. This CDR3 has 14 amino acids. The DNA for the CDR3 is TGTGCCAGCAGACCGGTGGGGGGGGCCTATGGCTACACCTTC. Amino acid sequence: CASRPVGGAYGYTF.

J is TRBJ2-7 and V is TRBV10-3; D gene uncertain. The CDR3 has 12 amino acids. Germline CDR1 ENHRY, CDR2 SYGVKD. The V end lost 0 bases, the J end lost 3 bases, and 3 bases lay between the germline ends. CDR3 DNA sequence: TGTGCCATCAGTGAGTCTCTCTACGAGCAGTACTTC. It encodes CAISESLYEQYF.

This clone appeared once. Other DNA sequences in the same sample also yield this CDR3. The chain employs TRBV13 and TRBJ2-2; D uncertain. There are 12 residues in the CDR3. With 3 bases removed from V and 6 bases from J, the gap between germline ends came to 5 bases. Germline values: CDR1 PRHDT, CDR2 FYEKMQ (reference sequence). CDR3 sequence reads: CASSFPAGELFF. CDR3 coding DNA: TGTGCCAGCAGCTTCCCTGCCGGGGAGCTGTTTTTT.

This clone has just a few counts. The rearrangement joins TRBV5-4 to TRBJ2-5, with TRBD2 matching 11 bases. The CDR3 extends over 20 amino acids. With 4 bases clipped from V and 5 bases from J, the junction kept 22 bases outside the gene matches. CDR1 and CDR2 (germline): SGHNT, YYREEE (reference sequence). DNA for the CDR3: TGTGCCAGCAGCCGCGCATGGGGAACTAGCGGGGGCCAGAAGAGGGAGACCCAGTACTTC. It codes for CASSRAWGTSGGQKRETQYF.

On this clone itself: One end of the junction does not line up with germline, which may come from a read error. Other DNA sequences in the same sample also yield this CDR3. The gene calls are TRBV5-1 and TRBJ2-7; D gene ambiguous. CDR1 is SGHRS, CDR2 YFSETQ, per germline. This CDR3 region has 15 residues. The chain's CDR3 is CASSLVQAQSYEQYF. For the CDR3, the DNA is TGTGCCAGCAGCTTGGTTCAGGCACAATCCTACGAGCAGTACTTC.

V is TRBV9 and J is TRBJ2-7, with D perhaps matching TRBD2 (6 bases). The CDR3 covers 14 residues. Trimming stripped 4 bases from V and 4 bases from J, with 15 bases between. CDR1 is SGDLS and CDR2 is YYNGEE in the germline V gene. This CDR3 is CASSPDGGPYEQYF. The CDR3 region has the DNA TGTGCCAGCAGCCCCGACGGAGGGCCTTACGAGCAGTACTTC.

The rearrangement links TRBV7-2 to TRBJ2-1; D not resolved. With 1 base removed from V and 7 bases from J, the gap between germline ends came to 11 bases. CDR1 and CDR2 (germline): SGHTA, FQGNSA. The CDR3 has 14 residues. As DNA, the CDR3 is TGTGCCAGCAGCTTAGGTAGTCTCTTTAATGAGCAGTTCTTC. Translation gives CASSLGSLFNEQFF. Variable domain in full (rest from reference TRBV7-2 and TRBJ2-1): GAGVSQSPSNKVTEKGKDVELRCDPISGHTALYWYRQSLGQGLEFLIYFQGNSAPDKSGLPSDRFSAERTGGSVSTLTIQRTQQEDSAVYLCASSLGSLFNEQFFGPGTRLTVL.

The rearrangement joins TRBV7-3 to TRBJ2-7; 7 bases match TRBD2. V gave up 7 bases and J gave up 0 bases; unmatched junction bases: 15. This CDR3 is built from 17 residues. Germline V gene sequence: CDR1 SGHTA, CDR2 FQGTGA. CDR3 in amino acids: CASIPASGWWSSYEQYF. CDR3 coding DNA: TGTGCCAGCATCCCGGCTAGCGGCTGGTGGAGCTCCTACGAGCAGTACTTC.

V and J are TRBV10-3 and TRBJ2-5; TRBD2 aligns across 11 bases. The trim removed 3 bases at V and 7 bases at J, leaving 4 bases unmatched. CDR3 size: 14 residues. Germline V gene data show CDR1 as ENHRY and CDR2 as SYGVKD. This CDR3 is CAISELAGVVTQYF. As DNA, the CDR3 is TGTGCCATCAGTGAACTAGCGGGAGTGGTGACCCAGTACTTC.

V and J are TRBV18 and TRBJ2-7, with 7 bases fitting TRBD1. The CDR3 spans 13 residues. Germline V gene sequence: CDR1 KGHSH, CDR2 LQKENI. V was clipped by 2 bases and J by 2 bases; unmatched bases: 0. The CDR3 spells CASSPGTAYEQYF. CDR3 nucleotides: TGTGCCAGCTCACCAGGGACAGCCTACGAGCAGTACTTC.

The chain carries TRBV6-5 and TRBJ1-4; 10 positions agree with TRBD1. Looked up from germline, CDR1 is MNHEY and CDR2 is SVGAGI. V gave up 11 bases and J gave up 8 bases; unmatched junction bases: 5. The CDR3 covers 12 residues. CDR3 residues: CASGQGEEKLFF. The CDR3 DNA is TGTGCCTCCGGACAGGGGGAAGAAAAACTGTTTTTT.

This chain links TRBV13 with TRBJ2-5, with 8 nucleotides matching TRBD1. CDR1 and CDR2 from the germline V gene are PRHDT and FYEKMQ (reference sequence). The V gene end was trimmed by 3 bases and the J gene end by 6 bases; junction bases not matched to a gene: 3. This CDR3 region has 13 residues. CDR3 sequence reads: CASSFTGGKTQYF. CDR3 coding DNA: TGTGCCAGCAGCTTTACAGGGGGTAAGACCCAGTACTTC.

The J gene is TRBJ2-2, the V gene TRBV10-3; TRBD1 matches 11 bases. Germline assignment: CDR1 ENHRY and CDR2 SYGVKD. V was pared by 3 bases and J by 5 bases, with 5 bases of the junction left unmatched. The length of the CDR3 is 16 residues. CDR3: CAISDRTGGGTGELFF. The CDR3 DNA sequence: TGTGCCATCAGTGACCGGACAGGGGGCGGAACCGGGGAGCTGTTTTTT.

The J gene is TRBJ1-4, the V gene TRBV28; 10 nucleotides align to TRBD1. The CDR3 sequence is 17 residues long. Looked up from germline, CDR1 is MDHEN and CDR2 is SYDVKM. Trimming took 5 bases from V and 3 from J; bases not matched to a gene: 9. For the CDR3, the DNA is TGTGCCAGCAGTCCCGGGACAGGGGCTTTCCCTAATGAAAAACTGTTTTTT. This gives the protein CASSPGTGAFPNEKLFF.

This chain connects TRBV20-1 to TRBJ2-7, with D unresolved. Trimming left V 2 bases short and J 3 bases short, with 5 bases between. The CDR3 contains 11 residues. Per the germline V gene, CDR1 is DFQATT and CDR2 is SNEGSKA (reference sequence). The CDR3 loop is CSARPVYEQYF. The CDR3 nucleotides are TGCAGTGCTAGACCAGTCTACGAGCAGTACTTC.